The source of this T cell receptor (beta chain) is a study of OX40 agonist ivuxolimab in advanced cancers. This clone was picked up one time. This CDR3 spans 12 amino acids. V was shortened by 4 bases and J by 2 bases, with 9 bases between the two germline ends. CDR1 is SQVTM, CDR2 ANQGSEA, per germline. The repertoire was sequenced with immunoSEQ multiplex PCR; TCRdb's copy has only in-frame clones and lacks some. The sample includes about 83,000 clones, roughly 80% of them seen just once. This specimen consisted of CD4+ or CD8+ T cells sorted from blood, obtained in a trial of the OX40 agonist ivuxolimab. This TCR derives from an adult with an advanced solid tumor such as melanoma, head and neck, liver or kidney cancer. This chain uses TRBV29-1 with TRBJ2-7; possible D gene TRBD1, 5 bases. CDR3 in amino acids: CSVGRATYEQYF. The DNA of the CDR3 is TGCAGCGTTGGCAGGGCAACCTACGAGCAGTACTTC.